This TCR beta chain was sequenced during a study of cytomegalovirus exposure and HLA in healthy donors. Background on the study: Among the 300 to 500 donors who were genotyped, about 80% fell in the genetic ancestry cluster that is associated with self-reported Caucasian donors.

Healthy bone marrow donors formed the donor group. The primer mix had 60 Vbeta and 13 Jbeta primers. Repertoires were generated with immunoSEQ multiplex PCR, while TCRdb's copy carries only in-frame clones and drops some. The sample comprises 140,000 to 150,000 clones, about two thirds of which are singletons, and roughly 2% rests with the top ten. The ends were cut back, 3 bases at V and 5 bases at J, with 17 bases in the middle. The CDR3 runs to 15 residues. The germline gives CDR1 ENHRY, CDR2 SYGVKD. The chain couples TRBV10-3 to TRBJ2-7, with D perhaps matching TRBD1 (6 bases). This clonotype was sampled from a man aged 35 to 55 in good health and CMV-seronegative. Input material: PBMCs. The CDR3 region is CAISDSGQPSDEQYF. The CDR3 coding sequence is TGTGCCATCAGTGACTCTGGACAGCCTTCGGACGAGCAGTACTTC.